The 18 T cell receptor beta chains below were found in one sample sequenced in a study of blood T cells in healthy people across ages. A sample-barcoded 5' primer and a J-beta primer mix were used in a second PCR of about 6 to 12 cycles. TCRdb fed the 5' RACE reads into MiXCR, producing one record per CDR3 protein. The sample holds hundreds of thousands of distinct CDR3 sequences, more than 20% seen once. Sequenced input: blood. These receptors all come from a man between 65 and 79 years old in good health.

This clonotype was counted a few times. The chain couples TRBV29-1 to TRBJ2-5; the D is unclear. TRBJ2-7 matches the DNA end more closely, so the J call is doubtful. The CDR3 consists of 12 residues. Germline assignment: CDR1 SQVTM and CDR2 ANQGSEA. DNA for the CDR3: TGCAGCGTTGAGACCAACTCCTACGAGCAGTACTTC. Its protein is CSVETNSYEQYF.

The rearrangement uses TRBV4-3 and TRBJ1-2, with D maybe TRBD1 (5 bases). The V end was cut by 0 bases, the J end by 4 bases, with 9 bases between. CDR3 length: 14 amino acids. Germline V gene data show CDR1 as LGHNA and CDR2 as YSLEER. The CDR3 is CASSQETGTYGYTF. CDR3 nucleotides: TGCGCCAGCAGCCAAGAAACAGGAACCTATGGCTACACCTTC.

This clonotype turned up a few times. The V call is TRBV20-1, the J call TRBJ1-6; a possible D gene is TRBD1 (5 bases). The germline CDR1 and CDR2 sequences are DFQATT and SNEGSKA (reference sequence). The V end lost 0 bases, the J end lost 9 bases, and 15 bases lay between the germline ends. This CDR3 has 15 amino acids. CDR3 nucleotide sequence: TGCAGTGCTAGAGATGTAGGGGTACTCTCTTCACCCCTCCACTTT. Translating gives CSARDVGVLSSPLHF.

The chain links TRBV20-1 to TRBJ2-5; no clear D gene. Germline assignment: CDR1 DFQATT and CDR2 SNEGSKA (reference sequence). Trimming removed 6 bases from V and 5 bases from J, with 22 bases in between. The CDR3 spans 15 residues. CDR3 protein: CSALYTRILQETQYF. CDR3 bases: TGCAGTGCCCTCTACACCAGGATCCTGCAGGAGACCCAGTACTTC.

Comment on this clonotype: At one end the junction does not follow the germline gene, possibly because of a read error. V gene TRBV5-5 combines with J gene TRBJ1-2; D remains unclear. From germline, CDR1 is SGHKS and CDR2 YYEKEE (reference sequence). This CDR3 contains 12 residues. The CDR3 DNA follows: TGCGCCAGCAGCTTCGACCAGAATGGCTACACCTTC. It yields the protein CASSFDQNGYTF.

This clonotype was picked up a small number of times. The chain combines TRBV28 with TRBJ1-5, with D maybe TRBD1 (6 bases). Germline V lookup: CDR1 MDHEN, CDR2 SYDVKM. The CDR3 sequence is 16 residues long. The germline V and J ends were trimmed by 4 bases and 2 bases, with 15 bases remaining between them. CDR3 region: CASSSGGQGRNQPQHF. CDR3 DNA: TGTGCCAGCAGTTCCGGGGGGCAGGGTCGCAATCAGCCCCAGCATTTT. Filled out from reference TRBV28 and TRBJ1-5, the complete variable domain reads DVKVTQSSRYLVKRTGEKVFLECVQDMDHENMFWYRQDPGLGLRLIYFSYDVKMKEKGDIPEGYSVSREKKERFSLILESASTNQTSMYLCASSSGGQGRNQPQHFGDGTRLSIL.

For the CDR3, the DNA is TGTGCCAGCAGCCAAGCGGGCGGGGGGACGACGACGCAGTATTTT. Protein: CASSQAGGGTTTQYF. This chain connects TRBV3-1 to TRBJ2-3, with 8 bases matching TRBD2. This CDR3 region has 15 residues. The germline CDR1 and CDR2 sequences are LGHDT and YNNKEL (reference sequence). V lost 1 base to trimming and J lost 9 bases; unmatched junction nucleotides: 9.

The gene calls are TRBV7-3 and TRBJ2-3, with TRBD1 matching over 10 bases. This CDR3 comprises 14 residues. Germline CDR1 and CDR2: SGHTA and FQGTGA. The trim removed 4 bases at V and 8 bases at J, leaving 6 bases unmatched. The CDR3 DNA reads TGTGCCAGCAGCTCCGGGACAGGGGAGGGTACGCAGTATTTT. Amino acid sequence: CASSSGTGEGTQYF. Full variable domain (rest looked up from reference TRBV7-3 and TRBJ2-3): GAGVSQTPSNKVTEKGKYVELRCDPISGHTALYWYRQSLGQGPEFLIYFQGTGAADDSGLPNDRFFAVRPEGSVSTLKIQRTERGDSAVYLCASSSGTGEGTQYFGPGTRLTVL.

On this clonotype: Here the CDR3 omits its conserved ending phenylalanine or tryptophan, so a read error is the likely source. The chain joins TRBV4-3 to TRBJ2-7; 7 positions match TRBD1. V was pared by 0 bases and J by 6 bases, with 8 bases of the junction left unmatched. The CDR3 length is 15 residues. In germline, CDR1 is LGHNA, CDR2 YSLEER. DNA for the CDR3: TGCGCCAGCAGCCAAGAGCACGACAGGGTGGCCGAGCAGTACCTC. It encodes CASSQEHDRVAEQYL.

The chain joins TRBV20-1 to TRBJ1-4; TRBD1 might be the D (6 bases). V lost 1 base and J lost 8, with 14 bases in between. CDR1 and CDR2 (germline): DFQATT, SNEGSKA (reference sequence). The CDR3 is made up of 14 amino acids. CDR3: CSARGGLTGEKLFF. The CDR3 region has the DNA TGCAGTGCTAGAGGGGGGCTAACGGGAGAAAAACTGTTTTTT.

The chain carries TRBV30 and TRBJ2-3; TRBD2 agrees at 7 bases. Trimming cost V 3 bases and J 7 bases; bases outside gene matches: 7. This CDR3 comprises 13 residues. From germline, CDR1 is GTSNPN and CDR2 SVGIG (reference sequence). CDR3 sequence reads: CAWRSSGGNTQYF. In DNA form, the CDR3 reads TGTGCCTGGAGGTCTAGCGGAGGAAATACGCAGTATTTT. Supplemented by reference TRBV30 and TRBJ2-3, the full variable domain reads SQTIHQWPATLVQPVGSPLSLECTVEGTSNPNLYWYRQAAGRGLQLLFYSVGIGQISSEVPQNLSASRPQDRQFILSSKKLLLSDSGFYLCAWRSSGGNTQYFGPGTRLTVL.

This clonotype appeared a few times. This chain links TRBV3-1 with TRBJ1-5, with no clear D. This CDR3 comprises 14 residues. With 3 bases removed from V and 4 bases from J, the gap between germline ends came to 10 bases. The V gene's germline CDR1 is LGHDT and CDR2 YNNKEL (reference sequence). This CDR3 is CASSHGQANQPQHF. CDR3 nucleotide sequence: TGTGCCAGCAGCCACGGGCAGGCGAATCAGCCCCAGCATTTT.

This clonotype was detected ten times or more. This chain uses TRBV20-1 with TRBJ2-5; D may match TRBD1 or TRBD2 (5 bases each). The end of the DNA aligns better with TRBJ2-1, so the J call may be wrong. Germline CDR1 and CDR2: DFQATT and SNEGSKA (reference sequence). The CDR3 runs to 14 residues. CDR3 loop: CSASTSRDHREQFF. The CDR3 bases are TGCAGTGCTAGTACAAGCCGGGACCACAGGGAGCAGTTCTTC.

This clonotype was counted only a few times. V usage is TRBV5-1 and J usage is TRBJ2-5; 8 positions agree with TRBD2. V lost 0 bases to trimming and J lost 2 bases; unmatched junction nucleotides: 6. Germline CDR1 and CDR2: SGHRS and YFSETQ. This CDR3 spans 16 amino acids. Here the CDR3 DNA reads TGCGCCAGCAGCTTGGACCTTAGCGGGATTCAAGAGACCCAGTACTTC. It codes for CASSLDLSGIQETQYF.

The rearrangement links TRBV12-3 or TRBV12-4 to TRBJ2-5; D is unclear. The CDR3 is made up of 14 amino acids. V lost 5 bases, J lost 5 bases, and 15 bases lay in between. DNA for the CDR3: TGTGCCAGCAGTCTATACCGAGAGAGGGAGACCCAGTACTTC. Encoded protein: CASSLYRERETQYF.

This clonotype was detected many times. In nucleotides, the CDR3 is TGTGCCAGCAGCCAACGGGACAGGTTAACCCAGTACTTC. Its translation: CASSQRDRLTQYF. The chain couples TRBV3-1 to TRBJ2-5, with 8 bases fitting TRBD1. Trimming at V came to 2 bases and at J to 8 bases, leaving 4 bases not matched to a gene. Germline CDR1 reads LGHDT; CDR2 reads YNNKEL (reference sequence). The CDR3 is made up of 13 amino acids.

Regarding this clonotype: A much bigger clone sits one base away, suggesting this may be a read error. The gene calls are TRBV29-1 and TRBJ2-3; D not resolved. The CDR3 is 12 residues long. Germline V CDR1 and CDR2: SQVTM, ANQGSEA. The V end lost 6 bases, the J end lost 4 bases, and 11 bases lay between the germline ends. The chain's CDR3 is CSVETFADTQYF. CDR3 DNA sequence: TGCAGCGTCGAAACCTTCGCAGATACGCAGTATTTT.

CDR3 sequence (DNA): TGTGCCAGCAGCTTAGACAGGGCCAAAAACATTCAGTACTTC. This translates into CASSLDRAKNIQYF. The chain is built from TRBV7-2 and TRBJ2-4; tentatively, D is TRBD1 (5 bases). The CDR3 extends over 14 amino acids. Trimming removed 1 base at V and 1 base at J, with 5 bases between. Germline CDR1 and CDR2: SGHTA and FQGNSA.